This T cell receptor (beta chain) stems from a study of CD8 T cells in Susac syndrome. With random hexamers, about 0.5 to 1 ug RNA was reverse transcribed. Across 54 Vbeta and 13 Jbeta, immunoSEQ multiplex PCR amplified TCR beta CDR3. From the immunoSEQ multiplex PCR reads, TCRdb called clonotypes with MiXCR, one entry per CDR3 protein. The table has approximately 160,000 distinct CDR3 sequences, approximately 93% seen once. The CDR3 totals 14 residues. Germline loops: CDR1 LGHDT, CDR2 YNNKEL (reference sequence). The germline V and J ends were trimmed by 1 base and 2 bases, with 6 bases remaining between them.

J is TRBJ1-5 and V is TRBV3-1; D gene ambiguous. Sequences were obtained from CD4+ T cells from PBMCs. This TCR was recovered from a human donor with multiple sclerosis. The CDR3 is CASSQGAGNQPQHF. The CDR3 DNA reads TGTGCCAGCAGCCAAGGAGCGGGCAATCAGCCCCAGCATTTT.